This entry features one T cell receptor (beta chain) sequence. As originally analysed: Amplification from reference gene primers served as the basis for estimated nucleated cell counts. Assay: immunoSEQ multiplex PCR; the TCRdb copy retains only in-frame clones and omits some. The V and J calls and clone size are taken from that table; D and trimming were inferred from the DNA. The data show roughly 410,000 clones, roughly 90% seen once. CDR3 size: 13 residues. Germline loops: CDR1 SGHRS, CDR2 YFSETQ. V was clipped by 0 bases and J by 4 bases, with 6 bases between them. This specimen comes from a study of blood T cell repertoires in COVID-19. In the study overall: Samples representing acute and convalescent COVID-19 were sourced from the United States, Italy and Spain. Nucleic acid was either cDNA or gDNA, and it came from T cells, B-cell-depleted T cells, or PBMCs.

The receptor was derived from a man aged 40-49 years with acute or convalescent COVID-19. Sequenced sample: peripheral blood. The rearrangement joins TRBV5-1 to TRBJ2-3; D is unclear. DNA for the CDR3: TGCGCCAGCAGCTTGGGTCCCTCAGATACGCAGTATTTT. The encoded protein is CASSLGPSDTQYF.